Listed here are 15 T cell receptor beta chains from one sample, sequenced in a study of blood T cells in healthy people across ages. Alongside a J-beta primer mix, a sample-barcoded 5' primer served in a second PCR lasting roughly 6 to 11 cycles. TCRdb fed the 5' RACE reads into MiXCR, producing one record per CDR3 protein. The table includes hundreds of thousands of distinct CDR3 sequences, about half detected once. Sequencing input: blood. The receptor source for this set is a man at least 80 years old in good health.

The chain couples TRBV7-6 to TRBJ1-4; 7 bases align to TRBD1. After removal of 5 bases from V and 5 bases from J, the junction contained 11 bases not matched to a gene. Germline CDR1 reads SGHVS; CDR2 reads FNYEAQ. This CDR3 comprises 16 residues. CDR3 bases: TGTGCCAGCAGCCTGCGACAGGGCGGAGGGAATGAAAAACTGTTTTTT. Protein product: CASSLRQGGGNEKLFF.

This clonotype was counted many times. The chain's CDR3 is CASSTRGGVVSYEQYF. The DNA of the CDR3 is TGTGCCAGCAGTACAAGGGGCGGGGTCGTCTCCTACGAGCAGTACTTC. The V and J genes are TRBV28 and TRBJ2-7, with D possibly TRBD2 on 6 matching bases. The CDR3 spans 16 residues. The germline V gene has CDR1 MDHEN and CDR2 SYDVKM. Trimming pared 5 bases from V and 0 bases from J, leaving 17 bases between.

The rearrangement uses TRBV6-5 and TRBJ2-7; TRBD1 aligns across 9 bases. Germline CDR1 MNHEY, CDR2 SVGAGI. J was trimmed by 5 bases and V by 6 bases; bases with no gene match: 5. The CDR3 runs to 13 residues. CDR3 sequence (DNA): TGTGCCAGCAGCGACAGGGGGTGGGACGAGCAGTACTTC. Protein: CASSDRGWDEQYF.

This clonotype was seen a few times. The chain uses TRBV5-6 and TRBJ1-2, with 8 bases identical to TRBD1. Trimming at V came to 3 bases and at J to 8 bases, leaving 9 bases not matched to a gene. This CDR3 is built from 14 residues. CDR1 is SGHDT, CDR2 YYEEEE, per germline. The CDR3 nucleotides read TGTGCCAGCAGCTATGAAACCAGGGGGCAGGGCTACACCTTC. Translation gives CASSYETRGQGYTF.

This clonotype was seen just once. The V gene is TRBV29-1, the J gene TRBJ1-5, with unresolved D. This CDR3 spans 15 amino acids. V was shortened by 4 bases and J by 2 bases, with 15 bases between the two germline ends. Germline CDR1 is SQVTM and CDR2 is ANQGSEA. This CDR3 is CSVADGTRGNQPQHF. Here the CDR3 DNA reads TGCAGCGTTGCCGACGGAACCCGGGGCAATCAGCCCCAGCATTTT.

The chain employs TRBV29-1 and TRBJ2-5, with unresolved D. The J call is in doubt because the DNA end fits TRBJ2-1 better. Germline-derived CDR1 and CDR2 are SQVTM and ANQGSEA. The CDR3 extends over 13 amino acids. In DNA form, the CDR3 reads TGCAGCGTTGAACGGGTGTACCAAGAGACCCAGTTCTTC. It encodes CSVERVYQETQFF.

The chain recombines TRBV30 with TRBJ1-4, with 8 bases matching TRBD1. J was trimmed by 6 bases and V by 4 bases; bases with no gene match: 4. This CDR3 is built from 13 residues. Germline V lookup: CDR1 GTSNPN, CDR2 SVGIG (reference sequence). The CDR3 DNA reads TGTGCCTGGATGGACAGGGCTTATGAAAAACTGTTTTTT. This codes for CAWMDRAYEKLFF.

The gene calls are TRBV29-1 and TRBJ2-7; D is undetermined. This CDR3 is 11 amino acids long. CDR1 is SQVTM and CDR2 is ANQGSEA in the germline V gene. Trimming pared 3 bases from V and 2 bases from J, leaving 5 bases between. As DNA, the CDR3 is TGCAGCGTTGATGATACCTACGAGCAGTACTTC. It specifies CSVDDTYEQYF.

This clonotype was seen more than once but under ten times. The chain is built from TRBV12-3 or TRBV12-4 and TRBJ1-1, with 8 nucleotides matching TRBD1. J gave up 0 bases and V 3 bases, and 6 bases lay outside the gene matches. The CDR3 sequence is 16 residues long. CDR3 bases: TGTGCCAGCAGTTTTATCCCGGGACAGGTGAACACTGAAGCTTTCTTT. This encodes CASSFIPGQVNTEAFF.

The chain combines TRBV3-1 with TRBJ2-7; D remains unclear. The germline V and J ends were trimmed by 1 base and 6 bases, with 7 bases remaining between them. CDR3 length: 12 amino acids. CDR1 and CDR2 (germline): LGHDT, YNNKEL (reference sequence). The CDR3 region is CASSQGGVEQYF. The CDR3, as DNA: TGTGCCAGCAGCCAAGGGGGTGTCGAGCAGTACTTC.

The gene calls are TRBV5-6 and TRBJ2-1, with a tentative D call TRBD2 (6 bases). The CDR3 contains 16 residues. The V end was cut by 4 bases, the J end by 0 bases, with 14 bases between. Germline V gene sequence: CDR1 SGHDT, CDR2 YYEEEE. This CDR3 is CASSPLWRDSYNEQFF. The CDR3 nucleotides are TGTGCCAGCAGCCCCCTGTGGCGGGACTCCTACAATGAGCAGTTCTTC.

This clonotype was seen a handful of times. The V call is TRBV7-2, the J call TRBJ2-7; a possible D gene is TRBD1 (5 bases). The V gene's germline CDR1 is SGHTA and CDR2 FQGNSA. Trimming pared 5 bases from V and 2 bases from J, leaving 13 bases between. The CDR3 has 14 amino acids. The CDR3 DNA is TGTGCCAGCAGCGTAACAGGTTCTACCTACGAGCAGTACTTC. Residues: CASSVTGSTYEQYF. The full variable domain, with the rest looked up from reference TRBV7-2 and TRBJ2-7, is GAGVSQSPSNKVTEKGKDVELRCDPISGHTALYWYRQSLGQGLEFLIYFQGNSAPDKSGLPSDRFSAERTGGSVSTLTIQRTQQEDSAVYLCASSVTGSTYEQYFGPGTRLTVT.

The rearrangement uses TRBV18 and TRBJ1-2, with 10 bases aligning to TRBD1. Germline trimming cut 3 bases from V and 10 bases from J; bases unmatched to any gene: 11. CDR3 length: 15 residues. Germline V gene data show CDR1 as KGHSH and CDR2 as LQKENI. CDR3 coding DNA: TGTGCCAGCTCACCTAATTCCGGGACAGGGGATGACTACACCTTC. Its translation is CASSPNSGTGDDYTF.

V and J are TRBV29-1 and TRBJ2-5; 7 positions agree with TRBD1. Germline V gene sequence: CDR1 SQVTM, CDR2 ANQGSEA. The CDR3 consists of 13 residues. After removal of 2 bases from V and 3 bases from J, the junction contained 3 bases not matched to a gene. The CDR3 loop is CSVERDREETQYF. The CDR3 DNA sequence: TGCAGCGTTGAAAGGGACAGAGAAGAGACCCAGTACTTC. Together with reference TRBV29-1 and TRBJ2-5, the CDR3 gives the full variable domain: SAVISQKPSRDICQRGTSLTIQCQVDSQVTMMFWYRQQPGQSLTLIATANQGSEATYESGFVIDKFPISRPNLTFSTLTVSNMSPEDSSIYLCSVERDREETQYFGPGTRLLVL.

This clonotype has at least ten counts. V is TRBV12-3 or TRBV12-4 and J is TRBJ2-4; D is possibly TRBD1 (6 bases). V was shortened by 5 bases and J by 2 bases, with 13 bases between the two germline ends. The CDR3 is 15 amino acids. As DNA, the CDR3 is TGTGCCAGCAGTCCCAGGGGTATACCCAAAAACATTCAGTACTTC. Encoded protein: CASSPRGIPKNIQYF.